These 5 T cell receptor beta chains were sequenced from one sample in a study of CD8 T cells in ankylosing spondylitis. Using its own MiXCR run on the 5' RACE reads, TCRdb lists one record per CDR3 protein. The table includes some 350,000 distinct CDR3 sequences, about 15% detected once. Sequenced: blood, either unsorted or a sorted T cell fraction (not recorded which). These receptors came from a male donor with ankylosing spondylitis or in good health (not recorded which).

A few counts support this clonotype. The J gene is TRBJ2-7, the V gene TRBV20-1; D might be TRBD1 (6 bases). Germline V lookup: CDR1 DFQATT, CDR2 SNEGSKA (reference sequence). This CDR3 has 13 amino acids. V was cut by 4 bases and J by 3 bases, with 13 bases left in between. The CDR3 reads CSAKDRSFYEQYF. The CDR3 bases are TGCAGTGCTAAGGACAGATCCTTCTACGAGCAGTACTTC.

The chain couples TRBV6-4 to TRBJ2-3; TRBD1 aligns across 10 bases. With 2 bases clipped from V and 4 bases from J, the junction kept 0 bases outside the gene matches. The V gene's germline CDR1 is MRHNA and CDR2 SNTAGT. The CDR3 totals 14 residues. CDR3 bases: TGTGCCAGCAGTGACGGACAGGGGGCAGATACGCAGTATTTT. Amino acids: CASSDGQGADTQYF.

This clonotype was counted only a few times. V usage is TRBV20-1 and J usage is TRBJ2-5, with 9 bases that match TRBD1. Germline CDR1 is DFQATT and CDR2 is SNEGSKA (reference sequence). With V trimmed by 5 bases and J by 5 bases, 9 bases remained unmatched. The CDR3 covers 14 residues. CDR3 sequence: CSASGQGWRETQYF. The CDR3 nucleotides read TGCAGTGCTTCGGGACAGGGATGGAGGGAGACCCAGTACTTC.

The CDR3 DNA follows: TGCGCCAGCAGCTTCCGGCAGGGGATCTCTGGGGCCAACGTCCTGACTTTC. Translation gives CASSFRQGISGANVLTF. V gene TRBV5-1 combines with J gene TRBJ2-6; D may be TRBD1 (6 bases). The CDR3 contains 17 residues. The V gene lost 2 bases and the J gene lost 0 bases, with 12 bases spanning the gap. In germline, CDR1 is SGHRS, CDR2 YFSETQ.

The genes are TRBV15 and TRBJ2-5; the D gene could be TRBD1 or TRBD2 (5 bases each). Germline V gene data show CDR1 as LNHNV and CDR2 as YYDKDF (reference sequence). The V end lost 3 bases, the J end lost 2 bases, and 19 bases lay between the germline ends. This CDR3 is built from 17 residues. In DNA, the CDR3 is TGTGCCACCAGCAGTGGTGGTCGGGGCGGGCAACAAGAGACCCAGTACTTC. Translation: CATSSGGRGGQQETQYF. Filled out from reference TRBV15 and TRBJ2-5, the complete variable domain reads DAMVIQNPRYQVTQFGKPVTLSCSQTLNHNVMYWYQQKSSQAPKLLFHYYDKDFNNEADTPDNFQSRRPNTSFCFLDIRSPGLGDTAMYLCATSSGGRGGQQETQYFGPGTRLLVL.